Presented here are 5 T cell receptor beta chains from one specimen sequenced in a study of response to subunit inactivated influenza vaccine. TCRdb fed the RT-PCR reads into MiXCR, producing one record per CDR3 protein. The table lists about 520,000 distinct CDR3 sequences, around 7.9% of them singletons, with over 10% in the top ten. The input for sequencing was PBMCs from blood, taken around 25 months after vaccination. The receptors derive from a man aged 45-69 years who received an inactivated influenza vaccine.

This clonotype occurred many times. Here the CDR3 reads CASSFQPGLGSSIAKNIQYF. DNA for the CDR3: TGTGCCAGCAGTTTCCAACCGGGATTAGGGAGCAGCATAGCCAAAAACATTCAGTACTTC. The chain carries TRBV28 and TRBJ2-4; possibly TRBD2 for D (5 bases). The germline V and J ends were trimmed by 3 bases and 0 bases, with 24 bases remaining between them. Germline lookup yields CDR1 MDHEN and CDR2 SYDVKM. This CDR3 has 20 residues.

This clonotype appeared many times. CDR3 sequence (DNA): TGTGCCAGCAGCCCTTATAAGGTCGTGACCGATGGGGCTTTATACTCTGGAAACACCATATATTTT. Amino acids: CASSPYKVVTDGALYSGNTIYF. The J gene is TRBJ1-3, the V gene TRBV4-2, with D possibly TRBD1 on 5 matching bases. CDR1 is LGHNA and CDR2 is YNFKEQ in the germline V gene. V shed 4 bases and J shed 0 bases, with 31 bases lying between them. The CDR3 has 22 amino acids.

Ten or more counts support this clonotype. V usage is TRBV12-3 or TRBV12-4 and J usage is TRBJ2-3; the D gene could be TRBD1 or TRBD2 (6 bases each). V gave up 6 bases and J gave up 3 bases, with 13 bases separating them. CDR3 length equals 14 residues. The CDR3 coding sequence is TGTGCCAGCAGCCTCCGGGGGCCGACAGATACGCAGTATTTT. Encoded protein: CASSLRGPTDTQYF.

This clonotype has ten or more counts. The rearrangement links TRBV28 to TRBJ2-3; no clear D gene. The V gene's germline CDR1 is MDHEN and CDR2 SYDVKM. CDR3 length equals 14 residues. V lost 1 base to trimming and J lost 1 base, with 6 bases between them. The CDR3 DNA reads TGTGCCAGCAGTTTATTGGCCCGCACAGATACGCAGTATTTT. Amino acid sequence: CASSLLARTDTQYF. The complete variable domain, with remaining parts taken from reference TRBV28 and TRBJ2-3, reads DVKVTQSSRYLVKRTGEKVFLECVQDMDHENMFWYRQDPGLGLRLIYFSYDVKMKEKGDIPEGYSVSREKKERFSLILESASTNQTSMYLCASSLLARTDTQYFGPGTRLTVL.

This clonotype has at least ten counts. The rearrangement uses TRBV20-1 and TRBJ2-3; weak D call: TRBD2 (6 bases). Between the trimmed V and J ends, which lost 7 bases and 0 bases, there was a span of 17 bases. CDR1 is DFQATT and CDR2 is SNEGSKA in the germline V gene (reference sequence). This CDR3 is built from 15 residues. This CDR3 reads CSGVVAEPSTDTQYF. CDR3 bases: TGCAGTGGGGTGGTAGCGGAACCGAGCACAGATACGCAGTATTTT.